These 8 T cell receptor beta chains share one sample of origin, sequenced in a study of blood T cells in healthy people across ages. Using a J-beta primer mix together with a sample-barcoded 5' primer, a second PCR was run for about 6 to 12 cycles. Using its own MiXCR run on the 5' RACE reads, TCRdb lists one record per CDR3 protein. The data contain roughly 720,000 distinct CDR3 sequences, around half of them singletons. The sample taken for sequencing was blood. The receptor set was obtained from a man older than 75 in good health.

The V gene is TRBV5-1, the J gene TRBJ1-4; perhaps TRBD1 as D (5 bases). This CDR3 is 16 amino acids long. The germline V gene has CDR1 SGHRS and CDR2 YFSETQ. V lost 2 bases, J lost 8 bases, and 19 bases lay in between. CDR3 protein: CASSFGGHLPGEKLFF. CDR3 bases: TGCGCCAGCAGCTTCGGTGGACACCTCCCCGGGGAAAAACTGTTTTTT.

A few counts support this clonotype. The chain has TRBV24-1 and TRBJ1-1; D is possibly TRBD1 (5 bases). The CDR3 runs 13 residues. V shed 2 bases and J shed 4 bases, with 7 bases lying between them. CDR1 KGHDR and CDR2 SFDVKD come from the germline V gene. CDR3 in DNA: TGTGCCACCAGTGATTCGACAGCCACTGAAGCTTTCTTT. As protein: CATSDSTATEAFF.

CDR3 DNA: TGTGCCAGCAGTTATACGACCCCAGGGGGGGCCAGCTCCTACGAGCAGTACTTC. As protein: CASSYTTPGGASSYEQYF. The V call is TRBV6-5, the J call TRBJ2-7; perhaps D is TRBD1 or TRBD2 (7 bases each). Trimming removed 3 bases at V and 0 bases at J, with 21 bases between. Germline-derived CDR1 and CDR2 are MNHEY and SVGAGI. The CDR3 covers 18 residues.

The V and J genes are TRBV7-8 and TRBJ2-7; D gene unclear. V lost 0 bases and J lost 3, with 12 bases in between. This CDR3 is built from 15 residues. CDR1 SGHVS and CDR2 FQNEAQ come from the germline V gene. CDR3 amino acids: CASSLARDMRYEQYF. The CDR3 coding sequence is TGTGCCAGCAGCTTAGCTCGAGACATGCGCTACGAGCAGTACTTC.

The DNA of the CDR3 is TGCAGTGCTAGTAGGGACAGCAGACCTACCGAGCAGTACTTC. Amino acid sequence: CSASRDSRPTEQYF. This chain links TRBV20-1 with TRBJ2-7, with 7 bases matching TRBD1. The CDR3 sequence is 14 residues long. After removal of 3 bases from V and 6 bases from J, the junction contained 11 bases not matched to a gene. Germline CDR1 reads DFQATT; CDR2 reads SNEGSKA (reference sequence).

This chain links TRBV15 with TRBJ2-1; no clear D. V was cut by 1 base and J by 9 bases, with 10 bases left in between. The CDR3 has 13 residues. The germline CDR1 and CDR2 sequences are LNHNV and YYDKDF (reference sequence). CDR3 protein: CATSRAGGSEQFF. The CDR3 bases are TGTGCCACCAGCAGAGCCGGTGGTAGTGAGCAGTTCTTC.

This clonotype has just a few counts. CDR3 DNA sequence: TGTGCCAGCAGTGATTCGGGCACGCAGACCCAGTACTTC. Its translation is CASSDSGTQTQYF. The chain couples TRBV6-1 to TRBJ2-5; D gene uncertain. Germline lookup yields CDR1 MNHNS and CDR2 SASEGT. This CDR3 has 13 amino acids. V lost 3 bases to trimming and J lost 6 bases, with 11 bases between them.

This clonotype was seen only once. The chain employs TRBV7-2 and TRBJ2-7; possibly TRBD1 or TRBD2 for D (6 bases each). The J call may be wrong; the DNA end is better matched by TRBJ2-4. Germline V gene data show CDR1 as SGHTA and CDR2 as FQGNSA. CDR3 length: 14 amino acids. The CDR3 reads CASSLGGGSNIQYF. In DNA form, the CDR3 reads TGTGCCAGCAGCTTAGGAGGGGGGTCAAACATTCAGTACTTC.